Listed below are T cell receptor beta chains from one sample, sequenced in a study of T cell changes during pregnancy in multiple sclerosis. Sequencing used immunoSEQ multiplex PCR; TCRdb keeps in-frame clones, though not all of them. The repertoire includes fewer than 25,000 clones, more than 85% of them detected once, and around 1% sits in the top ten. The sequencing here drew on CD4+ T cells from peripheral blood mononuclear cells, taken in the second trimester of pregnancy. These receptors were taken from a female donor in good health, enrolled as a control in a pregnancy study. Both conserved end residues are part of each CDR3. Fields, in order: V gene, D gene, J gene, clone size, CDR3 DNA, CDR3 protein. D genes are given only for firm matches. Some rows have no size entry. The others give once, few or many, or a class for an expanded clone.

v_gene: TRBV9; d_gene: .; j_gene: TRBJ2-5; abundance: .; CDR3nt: TGTGCCAGCAGCGTAGGCATCAGGGGACAAGAGACCCAGTACTTC; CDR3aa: CASSVGIRGQETQYF
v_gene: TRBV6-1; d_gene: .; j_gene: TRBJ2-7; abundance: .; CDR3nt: TGTGCCAGCGGCCTCTACGGGACAAACACCTACGAGCAGTACTTC; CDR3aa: CASGLYGTNTYEQYF
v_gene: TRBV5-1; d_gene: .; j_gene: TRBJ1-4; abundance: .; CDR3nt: TGCGCCAGCAGCTTGGAGGGGCGTGGGGAAAAACTGTTTTTT; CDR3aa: CASSLEGRGEKLFF
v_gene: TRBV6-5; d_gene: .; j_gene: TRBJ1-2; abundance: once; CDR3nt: TGTGCCAGCAGCCAAGGAGGAAAAGGCCTCTATGGCTACACCTTC; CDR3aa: CASSQGGKGLYGYTF
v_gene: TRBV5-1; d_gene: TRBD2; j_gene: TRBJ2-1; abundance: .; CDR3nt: TGCGCCAGCAGCTTGGCCCCTAGCGGATTATCAAGCGATGAGCAGTTCTTC; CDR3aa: CASSLAPSGLSSDEQFF
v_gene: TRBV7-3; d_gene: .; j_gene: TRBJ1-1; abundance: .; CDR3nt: TGTGCCAGCAGCCCCAGTATTTCCATGAACACTGAAGCTTTCTTT; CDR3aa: CASSPSISMNTEAFF
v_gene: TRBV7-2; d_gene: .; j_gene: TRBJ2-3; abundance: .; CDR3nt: TGTGCCAGCAGCTTAGAGGACAGCTTCACAGATACGCAGTATTTT; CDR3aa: CASSLEDSFTDTQYF
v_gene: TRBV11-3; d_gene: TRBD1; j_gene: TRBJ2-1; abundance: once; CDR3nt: TGTGCCAGCAGCTACCTGACAGGGGGCGCACGCAACAATGAGCAGTTCTTC; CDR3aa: CASSYLTGGARNNEQFF
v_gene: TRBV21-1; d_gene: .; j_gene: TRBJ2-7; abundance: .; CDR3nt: TGTGCCAGCCAAACCCGGGGGTGGGCCTTCTCCTACGAGCAGTACTTC; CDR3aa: CASQTRGWAFSYEQYF
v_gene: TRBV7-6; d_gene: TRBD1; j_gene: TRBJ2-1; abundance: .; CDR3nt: TGTGCCAGCAGCCCTCGCACCTTGGACAGGGCGCTACACAATGAGCAGTTCTTC; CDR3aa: CASSPRTLDRALHNEQFF
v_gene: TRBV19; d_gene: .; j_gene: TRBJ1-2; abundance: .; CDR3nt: TGTGCCAGTAGTATACGAATGGGGGAGGGCTATGGCTACACCTTC; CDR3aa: CASSIRMGEGYGYTF
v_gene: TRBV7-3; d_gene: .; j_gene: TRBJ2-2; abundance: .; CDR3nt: TGTGCCAGCAGCTTAACTAGCGGAAACACCGGGGAGCTGTTTTTT; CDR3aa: CASSLTSGNTGELFF
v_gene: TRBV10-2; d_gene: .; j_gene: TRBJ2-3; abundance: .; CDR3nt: TGCGCCAGCACCCCCCAGGGAGGATACTCAGATACGCAGTATTTT; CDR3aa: CASTPQGGYSDTQYF
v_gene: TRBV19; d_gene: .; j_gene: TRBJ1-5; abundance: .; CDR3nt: TGTGCCAGTAGTATAACAAATCAGCCCCAGCATTTT; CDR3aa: CASSITNQPQHF
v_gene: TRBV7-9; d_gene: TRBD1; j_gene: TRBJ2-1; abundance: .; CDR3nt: TGTGCCAGCAGCCGGAGACAGGGGACGTACAATGAGCAGTTCTTC; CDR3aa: CASSRRQGTYNEQFF
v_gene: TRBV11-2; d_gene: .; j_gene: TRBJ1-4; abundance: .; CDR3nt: TGTGCCAGCAGCTTATCCCCGGGGGGTCGTTCGGGGGCTAATGAAAAACTGTTTTTT; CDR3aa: CASSLSPGGRSGANEKLFF
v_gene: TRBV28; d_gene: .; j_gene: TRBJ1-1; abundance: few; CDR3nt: TGTGCCAGCAGTTTACTGGGGAGGACTGAAGCTTTCTTT; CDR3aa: CASSLLGRTEAFF
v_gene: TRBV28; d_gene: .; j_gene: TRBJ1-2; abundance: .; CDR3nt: TGTGCCAGCAGTTTCAGGCCGAGCCATTATGGCTACACCTTC; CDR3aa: CASSFRPSHYGYTF
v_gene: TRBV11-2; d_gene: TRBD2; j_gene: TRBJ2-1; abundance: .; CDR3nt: TGTGCCAGCAGCTTTTCTAGCGGGGACAATGAGCAGTTCTTC; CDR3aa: CASSFSSGDNEQFF
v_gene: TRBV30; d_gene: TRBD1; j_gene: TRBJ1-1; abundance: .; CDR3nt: TGTGCCTGGAGTACAGGGGTAAACACTGAAGCTTTCTTT; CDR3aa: CAWSTGVNTEAFF
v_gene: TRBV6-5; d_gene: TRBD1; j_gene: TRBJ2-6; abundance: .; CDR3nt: TGTGCCAGCAGTTACGACAGGGTGGCTGGGGCCAACGTCCTGACTTTC; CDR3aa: CASSYDRVAGANVLTF
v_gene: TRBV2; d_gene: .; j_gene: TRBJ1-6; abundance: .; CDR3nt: TGTGCCAGCAGCGGCGAGGGATTGAGCTCCTATAATTCACCCCTCCACTTT; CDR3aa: CASSGEGLSSYNSPLHF
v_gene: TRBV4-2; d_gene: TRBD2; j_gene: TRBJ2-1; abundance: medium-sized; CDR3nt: TGTGCCAGCAGCCAAGAGGCTGCGGGGGGGCATCCCTACAATGAGCAGTTCTTC; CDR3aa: CASSQEAAGGHPYNEQFF
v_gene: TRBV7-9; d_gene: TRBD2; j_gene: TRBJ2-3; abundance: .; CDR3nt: TGTGCCAGCAGCATTACTAGCGGACACTACCCAGATACGCAGTATTTT; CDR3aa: CASSITSGHYPDTQYF
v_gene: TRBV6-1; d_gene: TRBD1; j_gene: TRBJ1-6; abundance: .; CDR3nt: TGTGCCAGCAGTGCCGGGACAGGGGGCAACTCCTATAATTCACCCCTCCACTTT; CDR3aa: CASSAGTGGNSYNSPLHF
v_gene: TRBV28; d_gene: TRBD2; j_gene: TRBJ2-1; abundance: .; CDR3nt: TGTGCCAGCAGTTTGTCTAGCGGGCTCTCCTACAATGAGCAGTTCTTC; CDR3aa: CASSLSSGLSYNEQFF
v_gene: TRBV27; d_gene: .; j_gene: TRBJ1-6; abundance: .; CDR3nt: TGTGCCAGCACCCCAGGGAGGTTGGGATCACCCCTCCACTTT; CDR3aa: CASTPGRLGSPLHF
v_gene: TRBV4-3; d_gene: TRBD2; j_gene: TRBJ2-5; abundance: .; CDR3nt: TGCGCCAGCAGTCAAGATCGAGCGGGGGGGCTCGAGACCCAGTACTTC; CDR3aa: CASSQDRAGGLETQYF
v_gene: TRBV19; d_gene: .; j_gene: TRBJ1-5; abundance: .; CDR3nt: TGTGCCAGTAGTATCCAGGGTGCCCAATATAGCAATCAGCCCCAGCATTTT; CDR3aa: CASSIQGAQYSNQPQHF
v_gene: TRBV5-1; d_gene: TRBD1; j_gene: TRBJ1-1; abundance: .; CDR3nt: TGCGCCAGCAGCCGGAGGGGGCAGGGGGCAGGCGGGGAAGCTTTCTTT; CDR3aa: CASSRRGQGAGGEAFF
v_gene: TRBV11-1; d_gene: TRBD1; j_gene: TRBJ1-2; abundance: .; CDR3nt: TGTGCCAGCAGCGTCTCGTTACAGGGGGGCTATGGCTACACCTTC; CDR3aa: CASSVSLQGGYGYTF
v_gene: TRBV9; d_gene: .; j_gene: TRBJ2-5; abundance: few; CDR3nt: .; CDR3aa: CASSSSGDLGTQYF
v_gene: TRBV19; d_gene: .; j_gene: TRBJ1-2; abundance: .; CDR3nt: TGTGCCAGTATCGGAGCAGTGACTAACTATGGCTACACCTTC; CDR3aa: CASIGAVTNYGYTF
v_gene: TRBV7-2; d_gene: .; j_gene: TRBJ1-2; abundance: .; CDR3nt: TGTGCCAGCAGCATACCTTGGGCCTCTCCATATGGCTACACCTTC; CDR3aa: CASSIPWASPYGYTF
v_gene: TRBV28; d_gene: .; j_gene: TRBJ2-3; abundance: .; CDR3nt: TGTGCCAGCCGGGGATTTAACACAGATACGCAGTATTTT; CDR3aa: CASRGFNTDTQYF
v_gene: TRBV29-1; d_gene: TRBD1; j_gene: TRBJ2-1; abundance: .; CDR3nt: TGCAGCGTCAGCGGACAGGGGGCCCCCAATGAGCAGTTCTTC; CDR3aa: CSVSGQGAPNEQFF
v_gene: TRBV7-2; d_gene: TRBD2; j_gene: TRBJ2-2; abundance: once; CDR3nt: TGTGCCAGCAGCCCGGGACTAGTGTTCACCGGGGAGCTGTTTTTT; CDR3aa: CASSPGLVFTGELFF
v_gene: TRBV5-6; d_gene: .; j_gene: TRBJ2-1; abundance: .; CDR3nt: TGTGCCAGCAGCTTGGGGGTAGCGCCGAGCCACTCCTACAATGAGCAGTTCTTC; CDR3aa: CASSLGVAPSHSYNEQFF
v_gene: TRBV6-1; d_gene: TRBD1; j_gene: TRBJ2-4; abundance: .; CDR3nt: TGTGCCAGCTCTGGGGACAGGGGGACACGAAGGTACTTC; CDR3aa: CASSGDRGTRRYF
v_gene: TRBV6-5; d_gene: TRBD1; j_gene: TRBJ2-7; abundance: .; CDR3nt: TGTGCCAGCATAAAGGGGGCGCGGGAGCAGTACTTC; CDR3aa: CASIKGAREQYF
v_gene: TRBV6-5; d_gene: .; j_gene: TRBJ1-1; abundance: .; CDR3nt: TGTGCCAGCAGTTACACAGGAAACACTGAAGCTTTCTTT; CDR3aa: CASSYTGNTEAFF